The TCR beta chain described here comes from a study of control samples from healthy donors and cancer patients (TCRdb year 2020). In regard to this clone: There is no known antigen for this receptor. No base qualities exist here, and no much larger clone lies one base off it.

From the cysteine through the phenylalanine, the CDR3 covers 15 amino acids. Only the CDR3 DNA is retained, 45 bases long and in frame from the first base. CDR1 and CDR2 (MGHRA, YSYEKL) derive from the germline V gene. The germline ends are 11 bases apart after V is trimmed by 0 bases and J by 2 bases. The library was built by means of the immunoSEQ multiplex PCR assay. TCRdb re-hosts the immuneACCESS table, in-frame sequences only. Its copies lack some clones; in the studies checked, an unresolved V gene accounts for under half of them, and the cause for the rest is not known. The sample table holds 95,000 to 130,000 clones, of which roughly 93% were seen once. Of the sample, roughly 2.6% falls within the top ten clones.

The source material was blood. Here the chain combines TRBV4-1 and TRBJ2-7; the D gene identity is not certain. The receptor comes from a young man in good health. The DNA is TGCGCCAGCAGCCAAGATTCAACAAGAACCTACGAGCAGTACTTC. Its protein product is CASSQDSTRTYEQYF.